These T cell receptor beta chains were read from a single sample in a study of PD-L1 blockade in urothelial cancer. Sequenced by immunoSEQ multiplex PCR; TCRdb stores in-frame clones only, minus some. The profile shows roughly 130,000 clones, about four fifths of them singletons. This material consisted of PBMCs, taken around atezolizumab (anti-PD-L1) treatment. The receptors were sampled from a man aged 50 or older with urothelial cancer. CDR3s include the opening cysteine and the closing phenylalanine or tryptophan. D genes are given only for firm matches. Not all rows give a size; the values are once, few, many and, for expanded clones, a class.

abundance | j_gene | v_gene | d_gene | CDR3aa | CDR3nt
. | TRBJ1-5 | TRBV7-2 | TRBD1 | CASSPRTGTSQPQHF | TGTGCCAGCAGCCCTAGGACAGGGACGAGTCAGCCCCAGCATTTT
. | TRBJ2-7 | TRBV9 | TRBD2 | CASSRASGSYEQYF | TGTGCCAGCAGCAGGGCTAGCGGGAGTTACGAGCAGTACTTC
few | TRBJ1-1 | TRBV27 | . | CASRQGMNTEAFF | TGTGCCAGCAGGCAGGGTATGAACACTGAAGCTTTCTTT
. | TRBJ1-1 | TRBV6-1 | . | CASSEAAPTEAFF | TGTGCCAGCAGTGAAGCGGCCCCGACTGAAGCTTTCTTT
. | TRBJ2-1 | TRBV10-3 | TRBD2 | CAISDGGRFYNEQFF | TGTGCCATCAGTGATGGCGGGAGGTTTTACAATGAGCAGTTCTTC
many | TRBJ2-7 | TRBV7-9 | . | CASGQTYEQYF | TGTGCCAGCGGACAGACCTACGAGCAGTACTTC
. | TRBJ1-1 | TRBV6-5 | TRBD1 | CASSYLRGLNTEAFF | TGTGCCAGCAGTTACTTGAGGGGGCTGAACACTGAAGCTTTCTTT
. | TRBJ2-3 | TRBV7-9 | TRBD1 | CASSFRTGTDTQYF | TGTGCCAGCAGCTTCCGGACAGGGACAGATACGCAGTATTTT
. | TRBJ1-1 | TRBV28 | . | CASSLILREAFF | TGTGCCAGCAGTTTAATCTTGCGGGAAGCTTTCTTT
. | TRBJ1-2 | TRBV7-9 | . | CASSPSQGRQGYTF | TGTGCCAGCAGCCCATCCCAGGGAAGGCAGGGCTACACCTTC
. | TRBJ2-2 | TRBV5-1 | TRBD1 | CASSDGQGYTGELFF | TGCGCCAGCAGCGACGGACAGGGCTACACCGGGGAGCTGTTTTTT
. | TRBJ2-1 | TRBV6-1 | . | CASSLWLEHYNEQFF | TGTGCCAGCAGTTTGTGGCTTGAACACTACAATGAGCAGTTCTTC
many | TRBJ2-1 | TRBV10-3 | . | CAISAMELDEQFF | TGTGCCATCAGCGCAATGGAGTTGGATGAGCAGTTCTTC
. | TRBJ2-1 | TRBV4-1 | TRBD2 | CASSQTGTSVFNEQFF | TGCGCCAGCAGCCAAACCGGGACTAGCGTTTTCAATGAGCAGTTCTTC
. | TRBJ1-1 | TRBV5-1 | TRBD1 | CASSRGDSPMNTEAFF | TGCGCCAGCAGCAGAGGGGACAGCCCCATGAACACTGAAGCTTTCTTT
. | TRBJ2-7 | TRBV23-1 | TRBD2 | CASSQWGQKRERILEQYF | TGCGCCAGCAGTCAATGGGGCCAAAAGCGGGAGAGGATTCTCGAGCAGTACTTC
. | TRBJ1-1 | TRBV6-5 | . | CASSYIGTHEAFF | TGTGCCAGCAGTTACATAGGGACACATGAAGCTTTCTTT
. | TRBJ2-2 | TRBV5-1 | . | CASSSLEGSRELFF | TGCGCCAGCAGCTCCCTAGAGGGTAGCCGGGAGCTGTTTTTT
. | TRBJ2-7 | TRBV6-5 | TRBD1 | CASRPGTGGREQYF | TGTGCCAGCAGGCCCGGGACAGGGGGTCGCGAGCAGTACTTC